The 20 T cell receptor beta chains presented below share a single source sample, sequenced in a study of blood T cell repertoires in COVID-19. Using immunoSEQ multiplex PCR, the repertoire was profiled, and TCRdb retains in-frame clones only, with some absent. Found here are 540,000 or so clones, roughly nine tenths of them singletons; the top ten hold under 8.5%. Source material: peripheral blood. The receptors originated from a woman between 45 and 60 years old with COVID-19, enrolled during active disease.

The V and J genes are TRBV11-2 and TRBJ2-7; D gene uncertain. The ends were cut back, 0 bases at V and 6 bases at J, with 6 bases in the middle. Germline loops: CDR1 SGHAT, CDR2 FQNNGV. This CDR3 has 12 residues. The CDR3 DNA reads TGTGCCAGCAGCTTAGATTACGGCGAGCAGTACTTC. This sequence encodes CASSLDYGEQYF.

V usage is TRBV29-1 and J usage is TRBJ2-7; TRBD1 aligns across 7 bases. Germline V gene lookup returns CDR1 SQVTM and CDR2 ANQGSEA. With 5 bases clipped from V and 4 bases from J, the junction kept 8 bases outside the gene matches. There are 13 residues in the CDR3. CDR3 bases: TGCAGCGTTATAGACAGGGTTCGGTACGAGCAGTACTTC. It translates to CSVIDRVRYEQYF.

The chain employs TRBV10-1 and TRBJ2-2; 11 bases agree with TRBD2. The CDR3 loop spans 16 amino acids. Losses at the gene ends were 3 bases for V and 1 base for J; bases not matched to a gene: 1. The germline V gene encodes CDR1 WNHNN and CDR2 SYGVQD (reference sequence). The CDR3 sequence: CASSDGTSGNTGELFF. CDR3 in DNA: TGCGCCAGCAGTGATGGGACTAGCGGGAACACCGGGGAGCTGTTTTTT.

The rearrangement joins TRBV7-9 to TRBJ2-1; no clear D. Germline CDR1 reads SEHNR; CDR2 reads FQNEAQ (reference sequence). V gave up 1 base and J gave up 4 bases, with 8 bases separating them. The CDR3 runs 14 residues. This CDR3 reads CASSLVLPYNEQFF. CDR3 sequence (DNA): TGTGCCAGCAGCTTAGTACTCCCATACAATGAGCAGTTCTTC.

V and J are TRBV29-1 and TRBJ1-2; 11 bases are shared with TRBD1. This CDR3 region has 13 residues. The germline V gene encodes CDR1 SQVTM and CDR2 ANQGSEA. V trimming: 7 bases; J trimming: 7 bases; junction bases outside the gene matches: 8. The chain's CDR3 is CSAGQGAIGGYTF. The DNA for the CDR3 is TGCAGCGCAGGACAGGGGGCTATCGGTGGCTACACCTTC.

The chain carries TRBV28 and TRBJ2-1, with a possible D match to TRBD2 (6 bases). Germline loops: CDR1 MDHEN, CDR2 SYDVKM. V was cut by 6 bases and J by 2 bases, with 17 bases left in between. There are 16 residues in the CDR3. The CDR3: CASSEGTPKPYNEQFF. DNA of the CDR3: TGTGCCAGCAGCGAGGGGACTCCTAAGCCCTACAATGAGCAGTTCTTC.

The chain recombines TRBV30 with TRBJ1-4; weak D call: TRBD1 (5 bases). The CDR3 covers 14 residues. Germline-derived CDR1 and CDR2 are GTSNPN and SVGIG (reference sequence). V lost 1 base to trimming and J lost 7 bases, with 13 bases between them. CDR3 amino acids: CAWSAGHSGEKLFF. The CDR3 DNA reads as TGTGCCTGGAGTGCCGGACATTCGGGTGAAAAACTGTTTTTT.

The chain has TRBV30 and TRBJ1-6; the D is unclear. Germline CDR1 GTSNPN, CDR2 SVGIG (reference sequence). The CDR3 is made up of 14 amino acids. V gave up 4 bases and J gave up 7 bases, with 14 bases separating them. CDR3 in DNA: TGTGCCTGGACCGAGATTCTCGGGAATTCACCCCTCCACTTT. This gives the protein CAWTEILGNSPLHF.

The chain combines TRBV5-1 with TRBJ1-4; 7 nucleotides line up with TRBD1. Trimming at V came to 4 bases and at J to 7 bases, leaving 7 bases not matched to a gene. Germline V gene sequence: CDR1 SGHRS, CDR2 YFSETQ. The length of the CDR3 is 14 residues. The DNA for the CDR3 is TGCGCCAGCAGCACAAAGGGGGCGAGTGAAAAACTGTTTTTT. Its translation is CASSTKGASEKLFF.

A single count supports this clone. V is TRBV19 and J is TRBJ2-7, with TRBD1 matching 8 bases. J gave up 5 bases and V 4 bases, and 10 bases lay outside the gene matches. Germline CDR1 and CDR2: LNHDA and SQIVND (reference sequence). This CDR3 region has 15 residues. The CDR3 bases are TGTGCCAGTAGTAGGGGACAGGCTTACGCTCACGAGCAGTACTTC. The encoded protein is CASSRGQAYAHEQYF. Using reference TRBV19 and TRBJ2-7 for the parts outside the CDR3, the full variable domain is DGGITQSPKYLFRKEGQNVTLSCEQNLNHDAMYWYRQDPGQGLRLIYYSQIVNDFQKGDIAEGYSVSREKKESFPLTVTSAQKNPTAFYLCASSRGQAYAHEQYFGPGTRLTVT.

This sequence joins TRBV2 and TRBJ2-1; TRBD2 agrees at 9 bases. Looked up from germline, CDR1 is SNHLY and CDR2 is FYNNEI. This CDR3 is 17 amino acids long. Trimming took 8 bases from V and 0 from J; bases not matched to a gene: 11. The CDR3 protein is CASRRVFSGGSYNEQFF. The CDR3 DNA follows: TGTGCCAGCCGTAGAGTCTTTAGCGGGGGCTCCTACAATGAGCAGTTCTTC.

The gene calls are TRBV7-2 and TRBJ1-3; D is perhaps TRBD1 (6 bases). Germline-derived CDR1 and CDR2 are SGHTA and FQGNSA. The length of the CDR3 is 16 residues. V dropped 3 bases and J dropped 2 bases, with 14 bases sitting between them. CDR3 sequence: CASSLSQPGAGNTIYF. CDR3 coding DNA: TGTGCCAGCAGCTTGTCTCAACCAGGGGCTGGAAACACCATATATTTT.

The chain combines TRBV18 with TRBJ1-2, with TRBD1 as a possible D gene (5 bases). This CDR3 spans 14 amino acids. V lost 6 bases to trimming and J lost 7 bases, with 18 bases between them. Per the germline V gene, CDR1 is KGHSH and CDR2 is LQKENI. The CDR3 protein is CASSRDSLLSGYTF. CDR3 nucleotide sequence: TGTGCCAGCTCCCGAGACAGCCTTCTTTCTGGCTACACCTTC.

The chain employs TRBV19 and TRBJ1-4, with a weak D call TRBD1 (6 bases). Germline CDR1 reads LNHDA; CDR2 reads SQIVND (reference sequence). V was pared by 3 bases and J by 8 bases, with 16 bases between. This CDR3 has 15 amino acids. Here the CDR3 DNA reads TGTGCCAGTAGTATGAACACAGCCCAGGGGGAAAAACTGTTTTTT. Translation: CASSMNTAQGEKLFF. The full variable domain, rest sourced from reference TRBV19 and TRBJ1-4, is DGGITQSPKYLFRKEGQNVTLSCEQNLNHDAMYWYRQDPGQGLRLIYYSQIVNDFQKGDIAEGYSVSREKKESFPLTVTSAQKNPTAFYLCASSMNTAQGEKLFFGSGTQLSVL.

The CDR3 loop reads CASSLEDRGNSPLHF. CDR3 DNA: TGCGCCAGCAGCTTGGAGGACAGGGGGAATTCACCCCTCCACTTT. The V gene is TRBV5-1, the J gene TRBJ1-6, with 10 nucleotides matching TRBD1. V was pared by 0 bases and J by 7 bases, with 1 base of the junction left unmatched. This CDR3 has 15 residues. Germline loops: CDR1 SGHRS, CDR2 YFSETQ.

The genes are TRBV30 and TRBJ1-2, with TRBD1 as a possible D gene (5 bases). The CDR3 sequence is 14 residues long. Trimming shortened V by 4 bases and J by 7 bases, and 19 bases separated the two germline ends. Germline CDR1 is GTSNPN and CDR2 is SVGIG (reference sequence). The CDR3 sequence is CAWTRDSSGGGYTF. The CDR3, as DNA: TGTGCCTGGACCCGAGACAGTTCCGGCGGTGGCTACACCTTC.

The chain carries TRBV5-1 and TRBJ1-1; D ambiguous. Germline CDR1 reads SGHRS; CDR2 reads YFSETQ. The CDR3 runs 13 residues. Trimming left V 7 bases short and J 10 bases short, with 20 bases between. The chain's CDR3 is CASGLSGSDGAFF. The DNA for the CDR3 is TGCGCCAGCGGCCTATCAGGCTCAGACGGAGCTTTCTTT. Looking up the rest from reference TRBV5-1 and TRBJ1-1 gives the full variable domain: KAGVTQTPRYLIKTRGQQVTLSCSPISGHRSVSWYQQTPGQGLQFLFEYFSETQRNKGNFPGRFSGRQFSNSRSEMNVSTLELGDSALYLCASGLSGSDGAFFGQGTRLTVV.

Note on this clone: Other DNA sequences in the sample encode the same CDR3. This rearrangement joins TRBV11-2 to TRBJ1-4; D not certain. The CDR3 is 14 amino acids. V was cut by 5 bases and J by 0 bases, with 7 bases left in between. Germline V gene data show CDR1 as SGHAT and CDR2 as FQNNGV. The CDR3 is CASSPPATNEKLFF. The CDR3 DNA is TGTGCCAGCAGCCCCCCTGCAACTAATGAAAAACTGTTTTTT.

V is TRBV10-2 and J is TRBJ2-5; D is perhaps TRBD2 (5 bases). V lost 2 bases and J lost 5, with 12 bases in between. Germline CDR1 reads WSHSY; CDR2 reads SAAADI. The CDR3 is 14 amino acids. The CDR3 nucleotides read TGCGCCAGCAGTGAGGAAGGACTGAGGGAGACCCAGTACTTC. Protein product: CASSEEGLRETQYF.

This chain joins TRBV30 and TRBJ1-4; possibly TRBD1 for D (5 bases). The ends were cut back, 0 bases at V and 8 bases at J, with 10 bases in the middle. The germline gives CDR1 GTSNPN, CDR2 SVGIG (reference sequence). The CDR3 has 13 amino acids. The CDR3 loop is CAWSVGVGEKLFF. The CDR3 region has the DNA TGTGCCTGGAGTGTAGGGGTAGGGGAAAAACTGTTTTTT. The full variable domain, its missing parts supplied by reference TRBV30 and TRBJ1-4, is SQTIHQWPATLVQPVGSPLSLECTVEGTSNPNLYWYRQAAGRGLQLLFYSVGIGQISSEVPQNLSASRPQDRQFILSSKKLLLSDSGFYLCAWSVGVGEKLFFGSGTQLSVL.